This TCR beta chain was retrieved from a study of blood T cells in healthy people across ages. Study results and limitations: Unknown donor CMV status possibly confounded expanded clonotype changes.

The authors ran a second PCR of roughly 6 to 12 cycles using a sample-barcoded 5' primer and a J-beta primer mix. TCRdb itself ran the 5' RACE reads through MiXCR, one entry per CDR3 protein. This sample has around 1.5 million distinct CDR3 sequences; 42% occur once, and the top ten carry 7.9%. This clonotype was counted between two and nine times. Its target is not known. Germline V gives CDR1 SGDLS, CDR2 YYNGEE. V lost 3 bases to trimming and J lost 3 bases; unmatched junction nucleotides: 6. The CDR3 has 14 residues. Sequencing was performed on blood. The rearrangement uses TRBV9 and TRBJ2-7, with TRBD2 identical over 7 bases. This receptor was taken from a young woman in good health. The CDR3 DNA is TGTGCCAGCAGCGAAACAAGCGGGAACTACGAGCAGTACTTC. It is translated as CASSETSGNYEQYF.